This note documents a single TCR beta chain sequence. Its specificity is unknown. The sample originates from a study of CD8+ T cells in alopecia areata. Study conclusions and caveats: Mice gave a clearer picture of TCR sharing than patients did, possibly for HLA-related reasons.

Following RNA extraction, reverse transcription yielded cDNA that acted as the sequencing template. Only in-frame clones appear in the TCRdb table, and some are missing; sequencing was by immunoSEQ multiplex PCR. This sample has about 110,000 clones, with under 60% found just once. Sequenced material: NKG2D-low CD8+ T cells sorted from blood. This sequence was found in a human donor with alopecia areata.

The CDR3, as DNA: TGTGCCAGCAGGTACAGGGAGGCTTTCTTT. Its protein product is CASRYREAFF. This chain uses TRBV28 with TRBJ1-1; TRBD1 might be the D (6 bases). Trimming left V 6 bases short and J 11 bases short, with 10 bases between. The CDR3 covers 10 residues. Germline CDR1 and CDR2: MDHEN and SYDVKM. Looking up the rest from reference TRBV28 and TRBJ1-1 gives the full variable domain: DVKVTQSSRYLVKRTGEKVFLECVQDMDHENMFWYRQDPGLGLRLIYFSYDVKMKEKGDIPEGYSVSREKKERFSLILESASTNQTSMYLCASRYREAFFGQGTRLTVV.